This TCR beta chain was recorded in a study of immune evolution from preneoplasia to lung adenocarcinoma. Study-level results: Normal lung had highest clonality; later lesions appeared denser, more diverse. Top clone share appeared to fall from AAH through AIS, MIA, adenocarcinoma.

H&E slides confirmed each diagnosis, reviewed by two pathologists independently. Macro-dissection enriched premalignant or tumor cells before nucleic acid extraction. Per the germline V gene, CDR1 is LNHDA and CDR2 is SQIVND (reference sequence). The CDR3 has 15 amino acids. Losses at the gene ends were 6 bases for V and 0 bases for J; bases not matched to a gene: 4. As to this clone: Antigen unknown.

Some clones are missing from TCRdb's copy, which holds only in-frame ones; the method was immunoSEQ multiplex PCR. The sample includes 39,000 or so clones, roughly 80% of them seen just once. The sample comprised FFPE invasive lung adenocarcinoma tissue. The clonotype comes from a person in their sixties with lung adenocarcinoma. The rearrangement links TRBV19 to TRBJ2-2; 7 nucleotides align to TRBD1. Here the CDR3 DNA reads TGTGCCAGTAGCCGTCAGGGGGCGAACACCGGGGAGCTGTTTTTT. Protein sequence: CASSRQGANTGELFF.